These 12 T cell receptor beta chains share one sample of origin, sequenced in a study of control samples from healthy donors and cancer patients. TCRdb keeps only in-frame clones here, not all; method: immunoSEQ multiplex PCR. The table shows 150,000 to 200,000 clones, with around 96% occurring only once. Sequenced material: blood. The receptors shown here come from a woman aged 40 to 50 in good health.

The V call is TRBV2, the J call TRBJ2-2; 11 bases are a match to TRBD1. The junction had 0 bases not matched to a gene; V was cut back by 6 bases and J by 3 bases. The germline CDR1 and CDR2 sequences are SNHLY and FYNNEI. This CDR3 has 14 amino acids. CDR3 sequence reads: CASRGQGDTGELFF. In DNA, the CDR3 is TGTGCCAGCAGGGGACAGGGGGACACCGGGGAGCTGTTTTTT.

This clone was counted once. The chain uses TRBV3-1 (or the pseudogene TRBV3-2) and TRBJ2-3; D may be TRBD2 (6 bases). This CDR3 is built from 14 residues. Trimming left V 3 bases short and J 3 bases short, with 10 bases between. Germline-derived CDR1 and CDR2 are LGHDT and YNNKEL (reference sequence). CDR3 DNA sequence: TGTGCCAGCAGCCATAGCGGTACGACAGATACGCAGTATTTT. This codes for CASSHSGTTDTQYF.

The V call is TRBV7-9, the J call TRBJ1-5; D uncertain. Germline V gene sequence: CDR1 SEHNR, CDR2 FQNEAQ (reference sequence). The CDR3 consists of 13 residues. The V end was cut by 4 bases, the J end by 5 bases, with 9 bases between. In DNA form, the CDR3 reads TGTGCCAGCAGCTCCATCGGGTATCAGCCCCAGCATTTT. It encodes CASSSIGYQPQHF.

The chain employs TRBV6-6 and TRBJ1-5, with 7 bases identical to TRBD1. The germline CDR1 and CDR2 sequences are MNHNY and SVGAGI (reference sequence). The CDR3 runs to 14 residues. J was trimmed by 1 base and V by 5 bases; bases with no gene match: 2. The CDR3 region is CASSPRGSNQPQHF. DNA of the CDR3: TGTGCCAGCAGTCCCAGGGGGAGCAATCAGCCCCAGCATTTT.

The count of this clone is one. The V and J genes are TRBV6-1 and TRBJ1-6; 8 bases agree with TRBD1. This CDR3 is built from 15 residues. Trimming removed 2 bases from V and 6 bases from J; junction bases left unmatched: 3. Germline V gives CDR1 MNHNS, CDR2 SASEGT. DNA of the CDR3: TGTGCCAGCAGTGAACGGGACAGGTCTAATTCACCCCTCCACTTT. Protein sequence: CASSERDRSNSPLHF.

This clone occurred a few times. This sequence joins TRBV5-1 and TRBJ1-5; tentatively, D is TRBD1 (6 bases). Trimming took off 0 bases at V and 0 bases at J, with 13 bases between the two ends. The V gene's germline CDR1 is SGHRS and CDR2 YFSETQ. CDR3 length equals 17 residues. This chain's CDR3 is CASSLEGVSGSNQPQHF. The CDR3, as DNA: TGCGCCAGCAGCTTGGAGGGGGTATCTGGTAGCAATCAGCCCCAGCATTTT.

The CDR3: CASSHPRLVGRQETQYF. The CDR3, as DNA: TGTGCCAGCAGCCATCCCCGCTTAGTAGGTAGACAAGAGACCCAGTACTTC. The chain combines TRBV3-1 (or the pseudogene TRBV3-2) with TRBJ2-5; D remains ambiguous. V was pared by 3 bases and J by 2 bases, with 19 bases between. The length of the CDR3 is 17 residues. Germline V gives CDR1 LGHDT, CDR2 YNNKEL (reference sequence).

This clone has a single count. The chain employs TRBV19 and TRBJ1-2, with 7 bases aligning to TRBD1. The CDR3 has 14 amino acids. V gave up 7 bases and J gave up 4 bases; unmatched junction bases: 9. The V gene's germline CDR1 is LNHDA and CDR2 SQIVND (reference sequence). The CDR3 coding sequence is TGTGCCAGTAACCAACCCGGGACAGCCTATGGCTACACCTTC. It translates to CASNQPGTAYGYTF.

The chain couples TRBV10-1 to TRBJ1-3; no definite D call. Germline values: CDR1 WNHNN, CDR2 SYGVQD (reference sequence). Trimming left V 7 bases short and J 0 bases short, with 13 bases between. The CDR3 is made up of 15 amino acids. The chain's CDR3 is CASTLGLSSGNTIYF. The CDR3 region has the DNA TGCGCCAGCACCCTGGGTCTCAGCTCTGGAAACACCATATATTTT.

J is TRBJ1-2 and V is TRBV12-3 or TRBV12-4, with D uncertain. This CDR3 spans 13 amino acids. The germline V and J ends were trimmed by 2 bases and 7 bases, with 11 bases remaining between them. The CDR3 loop reads CASSLQSVSGYTF. The CDR3, as DNA: TGTGCCAGCAGTTTACAGTCAGTCTCTGGCTACACCTTC.

The chain links TRBV4-3 to TRBJ1-5; TRBD1 matches at 8 bases. The CDR3 is 15 residues long. V gave up 4 bases and J gave up 6 bases; unmatched junction bases: 8. CDR1 LGHNA and CDR2 YSLEER come from the germline V gene. CDR3 sequence reads: CASSPYTGGGQPQHF. As DNA, the CDR3 is TGCGCCAGCAGCCCCTACACAGGGGGGGGTCAGCCCCAGCATTTT.

The chain employs TRBV5-4 and TRBJ2-1; D is unclear. V shed 4 bases and J shed 6 bases, with 8 bases lying between them. CDR1 and CDR2 (germline): SGHNT, YYREEE (reference sequence). CDR3 length equals 12 residues. CDR3 bases: TGTGCCAGCAGCAGCCCGGGCAATGAGCAGTTCTTC. It yields the protein CASSSPGNEQFF.